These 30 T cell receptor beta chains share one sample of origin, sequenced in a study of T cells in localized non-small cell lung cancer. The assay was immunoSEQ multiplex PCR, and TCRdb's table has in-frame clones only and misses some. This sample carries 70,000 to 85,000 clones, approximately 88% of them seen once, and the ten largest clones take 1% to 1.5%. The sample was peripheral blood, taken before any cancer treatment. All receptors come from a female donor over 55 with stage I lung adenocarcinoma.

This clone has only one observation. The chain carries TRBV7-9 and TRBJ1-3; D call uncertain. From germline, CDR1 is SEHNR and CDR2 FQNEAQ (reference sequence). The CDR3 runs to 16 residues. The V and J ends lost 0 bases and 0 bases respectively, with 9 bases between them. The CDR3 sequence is CASSLAPGNSGNTIYF. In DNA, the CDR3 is TGTGCCAGCAGCTTAGCCCCGGGGAACTCTGGAAACACCATATATTTT.

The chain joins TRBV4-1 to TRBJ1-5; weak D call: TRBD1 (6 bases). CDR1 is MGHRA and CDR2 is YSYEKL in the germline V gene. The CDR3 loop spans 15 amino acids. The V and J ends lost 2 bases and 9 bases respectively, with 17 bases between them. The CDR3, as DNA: TGCGCCAGCAGCCAATTCCCGACAGGCCCGGCGCCCCAGCATTTT. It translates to CASSQFPTGPAPQHF.

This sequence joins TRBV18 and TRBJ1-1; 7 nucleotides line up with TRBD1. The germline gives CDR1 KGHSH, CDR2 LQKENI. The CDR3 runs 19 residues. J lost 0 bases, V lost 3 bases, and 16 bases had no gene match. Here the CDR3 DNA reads TGTGCCAGCTCACCCAATCAAGTCACAGGAGGACAGGTGAACACTGAAGCTTTCTTT. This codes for CASSPNQVTGGQVNTEAFF.

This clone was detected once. The CDR3 sequence: CASSPRDRYQPQHF. In DNA form, the CDR3 reads TGTGCCAGCAGCCCCCGGGACAGGTATCAGCCCCAGCATTTT. This rearrangement joins TRBV6-6 to TRBJ1-5; TRBD1 aligns across 8 bases. Losses at the gene ends were 6 bases for V and 5 bases for J; bases not matched to a gene: 6. The CDR3 extends over 14 amino acids. The V gene's germline CDR1 is MNHNY and CDR2 SVGAGI (reference sequence).

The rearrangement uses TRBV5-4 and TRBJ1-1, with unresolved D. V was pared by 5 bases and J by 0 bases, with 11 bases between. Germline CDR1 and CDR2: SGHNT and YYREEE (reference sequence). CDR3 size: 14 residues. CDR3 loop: CASRPAGLNTEAFF. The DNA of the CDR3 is TGTGCCAGCAGGCCAGCGGGGTTGAACACTGAAGCTTTCTTT.

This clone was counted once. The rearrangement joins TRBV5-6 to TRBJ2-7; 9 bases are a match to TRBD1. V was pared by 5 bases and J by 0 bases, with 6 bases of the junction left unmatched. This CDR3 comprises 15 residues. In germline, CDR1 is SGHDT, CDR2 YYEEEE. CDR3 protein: CASSLPGQGSYEQYF. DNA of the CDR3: TGTGCCAGCAGTTTACCGGGACAGGGCTCCTACGAGCAGTACTTC.

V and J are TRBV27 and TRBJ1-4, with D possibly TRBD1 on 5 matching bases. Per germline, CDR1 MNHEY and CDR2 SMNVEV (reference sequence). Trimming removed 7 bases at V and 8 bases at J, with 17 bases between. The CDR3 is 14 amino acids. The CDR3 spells CASTRTGGVEKLFF. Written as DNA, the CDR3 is TGTGCCAGCACCCGGACCGGAGGGGTGGAAAAACTGTTTTTT.

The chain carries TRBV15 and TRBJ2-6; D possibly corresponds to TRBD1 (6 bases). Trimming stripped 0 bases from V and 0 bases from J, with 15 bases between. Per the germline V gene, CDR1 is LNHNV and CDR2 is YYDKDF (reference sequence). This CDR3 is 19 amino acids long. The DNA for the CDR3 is TGTGCCACCAGCAGAGACCGCTTGTCAGGGGACTCTGGGGCCAACGTCCTGACTTTC. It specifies CATSRDRLSGDSGANVLTF. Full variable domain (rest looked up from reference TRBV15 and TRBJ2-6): DAMVIQNPRYQVTQFGKPVTLSCSQTLNHNVMYWYQQKSSQAPKLLFHYYDKDFNNEADTPDNFQSRRPNTSFCFLDIRSPGLGDTAMYLCATSRDRLSGDSGANVLTFGAGSRLTVL.

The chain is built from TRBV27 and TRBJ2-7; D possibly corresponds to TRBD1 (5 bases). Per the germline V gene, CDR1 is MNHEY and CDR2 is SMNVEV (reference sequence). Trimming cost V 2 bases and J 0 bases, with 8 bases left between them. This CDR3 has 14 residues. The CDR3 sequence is CASSLTRDSYEQYF. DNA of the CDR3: TGTGCCAGCAGTTTAACCAGGGACTCCTACGAGCAGTACTTC.

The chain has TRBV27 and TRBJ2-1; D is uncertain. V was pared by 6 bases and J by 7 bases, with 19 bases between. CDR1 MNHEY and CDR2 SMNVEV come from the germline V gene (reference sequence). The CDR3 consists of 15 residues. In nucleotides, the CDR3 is TGTGCCAGCAGACCAATCGGATCGCAAGGGAATGAGCAGTTCTTC. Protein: CASRPIGSQGNEQFF.

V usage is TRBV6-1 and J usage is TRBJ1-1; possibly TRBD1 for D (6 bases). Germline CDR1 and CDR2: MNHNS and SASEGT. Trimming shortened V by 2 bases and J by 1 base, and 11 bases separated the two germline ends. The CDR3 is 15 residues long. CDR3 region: CASSERGNRNTEAFF. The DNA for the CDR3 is TGTGCCAGCAGTGAAAGGGGGAATAGGAACACTGAAGCTTTCTTT.

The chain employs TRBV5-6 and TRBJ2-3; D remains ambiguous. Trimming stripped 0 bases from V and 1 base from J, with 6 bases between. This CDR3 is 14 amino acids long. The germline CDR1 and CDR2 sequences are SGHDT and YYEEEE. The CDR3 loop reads CASSLEVGTDTQYF. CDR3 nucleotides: TGTGCCAGCAGCTTGGAGGTAGGCACAGATACGCAGTATTTT.

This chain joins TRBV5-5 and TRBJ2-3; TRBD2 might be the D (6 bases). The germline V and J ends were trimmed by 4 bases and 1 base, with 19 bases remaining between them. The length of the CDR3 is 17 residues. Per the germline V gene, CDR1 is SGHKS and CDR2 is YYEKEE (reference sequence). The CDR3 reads CASSPNVGGRGTDTQYF. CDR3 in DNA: TGTGCCAGCAGCCCCAATGTTGGAGGGAGAGGCACAGATACGCAGTATTTT.

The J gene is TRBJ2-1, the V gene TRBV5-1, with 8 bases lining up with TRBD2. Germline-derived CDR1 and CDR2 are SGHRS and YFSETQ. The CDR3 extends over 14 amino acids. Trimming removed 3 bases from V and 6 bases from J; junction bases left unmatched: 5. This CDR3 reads CASSYGGASNEQFF. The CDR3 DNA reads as TGCGCCAGCAGCTACGGGGGGGCCTCCAATGAGCAGTTCTTC.

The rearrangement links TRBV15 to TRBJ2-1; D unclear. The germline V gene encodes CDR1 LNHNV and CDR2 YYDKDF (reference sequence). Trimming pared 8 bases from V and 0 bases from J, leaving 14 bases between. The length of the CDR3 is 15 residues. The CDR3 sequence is CATRDPRSSYNEQFF. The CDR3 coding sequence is TGTGCCACCCGAGACCCACGAAGCTCCTACAATGAGCAGTTCTTC.

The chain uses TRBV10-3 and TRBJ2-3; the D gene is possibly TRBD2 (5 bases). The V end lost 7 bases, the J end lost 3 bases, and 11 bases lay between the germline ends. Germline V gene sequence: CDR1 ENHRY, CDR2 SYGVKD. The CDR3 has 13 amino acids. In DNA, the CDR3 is TGTGCCATCACAACGAGCGGTACAGATACGCAGTATTTT. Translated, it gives CAITTSGTDTQYF.

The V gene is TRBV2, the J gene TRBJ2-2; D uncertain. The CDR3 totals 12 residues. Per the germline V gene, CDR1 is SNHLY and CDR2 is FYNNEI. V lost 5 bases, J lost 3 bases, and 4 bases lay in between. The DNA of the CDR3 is TGTGCCAGCAGTTCGGACACCGGGGAGCTGTTTTTT. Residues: CASSSDTGELFF.

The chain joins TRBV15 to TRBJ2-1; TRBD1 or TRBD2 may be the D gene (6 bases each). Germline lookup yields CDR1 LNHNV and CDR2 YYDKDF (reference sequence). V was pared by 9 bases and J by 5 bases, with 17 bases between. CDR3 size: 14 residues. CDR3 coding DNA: TGTGCCACTTCAAACGGGGGCTTCAACAATGAGCAGTTCTTC. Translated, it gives CATSNGGFNNEQFF.

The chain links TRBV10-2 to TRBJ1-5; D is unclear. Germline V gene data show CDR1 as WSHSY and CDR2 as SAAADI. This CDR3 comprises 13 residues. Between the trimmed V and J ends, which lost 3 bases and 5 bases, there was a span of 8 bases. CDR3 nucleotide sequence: TGCGCCAGCAGTGACGGCATGGATCAGCCCCAGCATTTT. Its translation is CASSDGMDQPQHF.

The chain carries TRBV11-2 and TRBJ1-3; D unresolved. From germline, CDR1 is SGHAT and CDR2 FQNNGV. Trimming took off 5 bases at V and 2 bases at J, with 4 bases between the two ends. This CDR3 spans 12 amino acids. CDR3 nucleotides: TGTGCCAGCAGCGGTACTGGAAACACCATATATTTT. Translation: CASSGTGNTIYF. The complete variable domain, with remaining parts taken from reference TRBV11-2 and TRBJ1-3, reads EAGVAQSPRYKIIEKRQSVAFWCNPISGHATLYWYQQILGQGPKLLIQFQNNGVVDDSQLPKDRFSAERLKGVDSTLKIQPAKLEDSAVYLCASSGTGNTIYFGEGSWLTVV.

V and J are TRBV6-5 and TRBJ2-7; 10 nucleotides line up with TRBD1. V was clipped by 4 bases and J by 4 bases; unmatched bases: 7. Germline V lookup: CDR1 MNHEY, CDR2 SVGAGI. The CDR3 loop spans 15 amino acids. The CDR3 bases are TGTGCCAGCAGTTCTCCGGGACAGGGGAGGTACGAGCAGTACTTC. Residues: CASSSPGQGRYEQYF.

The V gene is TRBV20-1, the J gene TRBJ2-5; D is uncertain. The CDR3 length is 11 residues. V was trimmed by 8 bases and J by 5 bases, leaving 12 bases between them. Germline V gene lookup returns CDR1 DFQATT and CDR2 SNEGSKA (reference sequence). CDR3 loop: CSPGAGETQYF. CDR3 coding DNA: TGCAGTCCCGGCGCTGGGGAGACCCAGTACTTC.

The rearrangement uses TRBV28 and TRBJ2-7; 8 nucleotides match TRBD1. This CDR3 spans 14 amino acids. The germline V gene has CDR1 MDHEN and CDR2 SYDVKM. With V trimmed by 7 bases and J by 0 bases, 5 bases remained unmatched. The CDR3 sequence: CASTRDRPSYEQYF. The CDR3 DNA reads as TGTGCCAGCACCAGGGACAGGCCCTCCTACGAGCAGTACTTC.

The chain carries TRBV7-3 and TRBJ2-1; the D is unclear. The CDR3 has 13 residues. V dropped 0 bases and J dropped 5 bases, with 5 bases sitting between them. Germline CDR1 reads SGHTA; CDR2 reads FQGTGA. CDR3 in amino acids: CASSLTSNNEQFF. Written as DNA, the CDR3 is TGTGCCAGCAGCTTAACTAGTAACAATGAGCAGTTCTTC.

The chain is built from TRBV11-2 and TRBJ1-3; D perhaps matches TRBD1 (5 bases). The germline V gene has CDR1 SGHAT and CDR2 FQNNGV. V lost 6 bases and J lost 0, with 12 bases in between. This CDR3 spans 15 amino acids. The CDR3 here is CASSQGSVSGNTIYF. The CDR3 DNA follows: TGTGCCAGCAGTCAGGGTTCGGTCTCTGGAAACACCATATATTTT.

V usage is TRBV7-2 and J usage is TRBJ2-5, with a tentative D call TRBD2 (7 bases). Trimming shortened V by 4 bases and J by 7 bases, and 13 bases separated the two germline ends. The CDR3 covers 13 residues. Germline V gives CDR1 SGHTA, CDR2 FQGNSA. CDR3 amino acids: CASSSRGGGTQYF. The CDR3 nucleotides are TGTGCCAGCAGCTCTAGGGGGGGAGGGACCCAGTACTTC. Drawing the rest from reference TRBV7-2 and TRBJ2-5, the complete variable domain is GAGVSQSPSNKVTEKGKDVELRCDPISGHTALYWYRQSLGQGLEFLIYFQGNSAPDKSGLPSDRFSAERTGGSVSTLTIQRTQQEDSAVYLCASSSRGGGTQYFGPGTRLLVL.

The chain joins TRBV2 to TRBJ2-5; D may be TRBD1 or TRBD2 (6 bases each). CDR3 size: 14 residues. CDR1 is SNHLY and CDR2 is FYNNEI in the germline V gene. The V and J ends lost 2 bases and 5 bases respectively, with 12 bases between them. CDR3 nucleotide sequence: TGTGCCAGCAGTGAACGGGTAGGGGGGGAGACCCAGTACTTC. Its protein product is CASSERVGGETQYF.

The CDR3 spells CASSLAGSGGAGNTEAFF. DNA for the CDR3: TGCGCCAGCAGCTTGGCCGGTTCAGGTGGGGCAGGTAACACTGAAGCTTTCTTT. This chain uses TRBV5-1 with TRBJ1-1, with D tentatively TRBD1 (5 bases). The germline CDR1 and CDR2 sequences are SGHRS and YFSETQ. V gave up 0 bases and J gave up 2 bases, with 20 bases separating them. The CDR3 is made up of 18 amino acids.

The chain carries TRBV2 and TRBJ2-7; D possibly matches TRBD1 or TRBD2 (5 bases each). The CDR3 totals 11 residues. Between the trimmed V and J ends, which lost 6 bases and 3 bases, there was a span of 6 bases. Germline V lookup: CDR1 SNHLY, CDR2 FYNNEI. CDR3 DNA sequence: TGTGCCAGCAGGGGGGTCTACGAGCAGTACTTC. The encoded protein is CASRGVYEQYF.

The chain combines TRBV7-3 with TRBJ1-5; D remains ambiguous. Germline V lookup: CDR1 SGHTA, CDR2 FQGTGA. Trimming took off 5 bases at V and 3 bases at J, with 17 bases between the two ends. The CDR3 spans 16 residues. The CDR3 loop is CASSPRAVRFNQPQHF. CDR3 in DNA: TGTGCCAGCAGCCCAAGGGCGGTAAGGTTCAATCAGCCCCAGCATTTT.